The entry below gives a single T cell receptor beta chain sequence along with its context. Which antigen it targets is not known. No qualities accompany the bases; no much larger clone lies one base away. This specimen comes from a study of control samples from healthy donors and cancer patients (dated by TCRdb to between 2020 and 2021). The library was made by the immunoSEQ multiplex PCR assay. What TCRdb holds here is the immuneACCESS table cut down to in-frame rearrangements. Part of the clones is not present; checked against another copy, under half of the missing clones reflect an unresolved V gene, and the others are unexplained. The sample includes some 110,000 clones, with about 80% observed a single time. In total, the top ten clones hold approximately 13% of the sample. The cysteine opens and the phenylalanine closes a CDR3 of 11 amino acids. Only the CDR3 DNA stays, 33 bases, in frame from base 1. The germline ends are 7 bases apart after V is trimmed by 3 bases and J by 8 bases. CDR1 and CDR2 are drawn from the germline V gene: SGHTA, FQGNSA.

The material sequenced was blood. The chain employs TRBV7-2 and TRBJ1-2; there is no confident call for the D gene. The sequence derives from a woman in her fifties or sixties in good health. The CDR3 sequence is CASSFGRGYTF. DNA sequence: TGTGCCAGCAGCTTCGGCAGGGGCTACACCTTC.